This passage covers 28 T cell receptor beta chains from one sample sequenced in a study of pediatric ulcerative colitis. Assay: immunoSEQ multiplex PCR; the TCRdb copy retains only in-frame clones and omits some. The data show 15,000 to 20,000 clones, with approximately 80% seen just once and around 7.6% held by the top ten. One to two pinch biopsies were taken from the rectum during colonoscopy. Sequencing was performed on gut tissue. The receptor set was obtained from a boy between 5 and 17 years old who was a control in a study of pediatric ulcerative colitis.

The chain uses TRBV7-9 and TRBJ1-1; no clear D gene. The CDR3 totals 14 residues. Per germline, CDR1 SEHNR and CDR2 FQNEAQ (reference sequence). Trimming removed 1 base from V and 9 bases from J, with 15 bases in between. The CDR3 reads CASSLGPSYDQAFF. CDR3 coding DNA: TGTGCCAGCAGCTTAGGTCCTAGCTATGATCAAGCTTTCTTT.

The J gene is TRBJ1-1, the V gene TRBV28; D is possibly TRBD1 (5 bases). The CDR3 has 16 amino acids. Germline assignment: CDR1 MDHEN and CDR2 SYDVKM. The ends were cut back, 3 bases at V and 2 bases at J, with 16 bases in the middle. CDR3 loop: CASSLWGTQENTEAFF. In DNA, the CDR3 is TGTGCCAGCAGTTTGTGGGGGACCCAAGAAAACACTGAAGCTTTCTTT.

As DNA, the CDR3 is TGTGCCAGCAGTGAAGGGGCTGGTGAAAAACTGTTTTTT. Translated, it gives CASSEGAGEKLFF. This sequence joins TRBV25-1 and TRBJ1-4, with D possibly matching TRBD1 (5 bases). Trimming removed 2 bases at V and 7 bases at J, with 8 bases between. The CDR3 totals 13 residues. Germline V gene sequence: CDR1 MGHDK, CDR2 SYGVNS. Together with reference TRBV25-1 and TRBJ1-4, the CDR3 gives the full variable domain: EADIYQTPRYLVIGTGKKITLECSQTMGHDKMYWYQQDPGMELHLIHYSYGVNSTEKGDLSSESTVSRIRTEHFPLTLESARPSHTSQYLCASSEGAGEKLFFGSGTQLSVL.

The gene calls are TRBV5-1 and TRBJ2-7, with 7 bases identical to TRBD2. The trim removed 8 bases at V and 2 bases at J, leaving 10 bases unmatched. The CDR3 runs to 14 residues. In germline, CDR1 is SGHRS, CDR2 YFSETQ. Here the CDR3 reads CASASGGGTYEQYF. CDR3 DNA: TGCGCCAGTGCCTCCGGCGGGGGAACCTACGAGCAGTACTTC.

This chain uses TRBV11-2 with TRBJ1-1, with a weak D call TRBD1 (6 bases). Trimming removed 4 bases at V and 0 bases at J, with 9 bases between. CDR1 is SGHAT and CDR2 is FQNNGV in the germline V gene. The CDR3 contains 14 residues. The CDR3 protein is CASSSGQLNTEAFF. In DNA form, the CDR3 reads TGTGCCAGCAGCTCAGGACAGCTGAACACTGAAGCTTTCTTT.

This sequence joins TRBV7-3 and TRBJ2-7; 9 bases match TRBD2. Germline assignment: CDR1 SGHTA and CDR2 FQGTGA. This CDR3 region has 14 residues. Trimming at V came to 5 bases and at J to 9 bases, leaving 11 bases not matched to a gene. The DNA for the CDR3 is TGTGCCAGCAGCCCCAGCGGGGGGTACCCTGTGCAGTACTTC. Translating gives CASSPSGGYPVQYF.

This clone has a handful of counts. No conserved phenylalanine or tryptophan ends this CDR3, so it is likely a read error. The DNA is left out, because the CDR3 cannot be placed on it with certainty; the CDR3 is given as TCRdb lists it. The chain joins TRBV7-3 to TRBJ1-1. Germline CDR1 SGHTA, CDR2 FQGTGA. The CDR3 is 8 amino acids long, termini counted. The chain's CDR3 is CASSHREG.

V usage is TRBV20-1 and J usage is TRBJ1-2; D is ambiguous. V was shortened by 4 bases and J by 7 bases, with 10 bases between the two germline ends. The CDR3 extends over 11 amino acids. Germline-derived CDR1 and CDR2 are DFQATT and SNEGSKA (reference sequence). The DNA for the CDR3 is TGCAGTGCTACAGGTGTGCGTGGCTACACCTTC. This codes for CSATGVRGYTF.

This chain joins TRBV5-1 and TRBJ2-1, with TRBD2 identical over 8 bases. V lost 4 bases and J lost 4; bases outside the gene matches: 4. The CDR3 spans 14 residues. Germline-derived CDR1 and CDR2 are SGHRS and YFSETQ. The CDR3 reads CASSRTSGYNEQFF. Here the CDR3 DNA reads TGCGCCAGCAGCAGAACTAGCGGTTACAATGAGCAGTTCTTC.

The V and J genes are TRBV10-3 and TRBJ2-2; no clear D gene. Germline CDR1 is ENHRY and CDR2 is SYGVKD. Trimming took 4 bases from V and 1 from J, leaving 7 bases between them. CDR3 length: 14 amino acids. The CDR3 DNA is TGTGCCATCAGTGGGGCCGAGAACACCGGGGAGCTGTTTTTT. Its translation: CAISGAENTGELFF.

The chain uses TRBV6-1 and TRBJ1-2; TRBD1 is a possible D gene (6 bases). The CDR3 has 14 amino acids. V was shortened by 6 bases and J by 7 bases, with 18 bases between the two germline ends. Germline V gene lookup returns CDR1 MNHNS and CDR2 SASEGT. The DNA for the CDR3 is TGTGCCAGCAGCCTTAGACAGGAGGGCGGTGGCTACACCTTC. Translation gives CASSLRQEGGGYTF.

The V and J genes are TRBV6-1 and TRBJ2-1, with 8 nucleotides matching TRBD1. The CDR3 runs 15 residues. J gave up 4 bases and V 6 bases, and 8 bases lay outside the gene matches. Germline assignment: CDR1 MNHNS and CDR2 SASEGT. The CDR3 is CASRPGTGKYNEQFF. CDR3 coding DNA: TGTGCCAGCAGACCCGGGACAGGAAAATACAATGAGCAGTTCTTC.

The J gene is TRBJ1-4, the V gene TRBV7-8, with D hard to call. The V and J ends lost 5 bases and 3 bases respectively, with 10 bases between them. Germline V CDR1 and CDR2: SGHVS, FQNEAQ. The CDR3 consists of 14 residues. CDR3 residues: CASSAYGANEKLFF. Here the CDR3 DNA reads TGTGCCAGCAGCGCTTACGGAGCTAATGAAAAACTGTTTTTT.

The chain has TRBV7-2 and TRBJ2-5; 10 bases map to TRBD2. Germline V gives CDR1 SGHTA, CDR2 FQGNSA. The V and J ends lost 1 base and 5 bases, in that order; junction bases with no gene match: 10. The CDR3 is 17 amino acids. The CDR3, as DNA: TGTGCCAGCAGCTTAGTAGGGCTAGCGGGAGCTCGTGAGACCCAGTACTTC. This gives the protein CASSLVGLAGARETQYF.

This clone was picked up a small number of times. The genes are TRBV25-1 and TRBJ2-1; a weak D match, TRBD2 (6 bases). Between the trimmed V and J ends, which lost 1 base and 2 bases, there was a span of 12 bases. CDR1 and CDR2 from the germline V gene are MGHDK and SYGVNS. This CDR3 spans 16 amino acids. The CDR3 coding sequence is TGTGCCAGCAGTGAATCCCGAGCGGGCCCCTACAATGAGCAGTTCTTC. This sequence encodes CASSESRAGPYNEQFF.

The CDR3 region has the DNA TGTGCCAGTACGGGCGGGGGCAATCAGCCCCAGCATTTT. Its translation: CASTGGGNQPQHF. The chain employs TRBV19 and TRBJ1-5; D remains ambiguous. Germline lookup yields CDR1 LNHDA and CDR2 SQIVND (reference sequence). V was trimmed by 7 bases and J by 2 bases, leaving 9 bases between them. The CDR3 consists of 13 residues.

This chain joins TRBV7-2 and TRBJ2-2, with D possibly matching TRBD2 (6 bases). The germline gives CDR1 SGHTA, CDR2 FQGNSA. The length of the CDR3 is 14 residues. Trimming cost V 6 bases and J 7 bases, with 15 bases left between them. This CDR3 reads CASREGLPIGELFF. The CDR3 DNA sequence: TGTGCCAGCAGGGAGGGACTGCCGATCGGGGAGCTGTTTTTT.

The chain couples TRBV4-3 to TRBJ2-6; D not certain. Between the trimmed V and J ends, which lost 0 bases and 4 bases, there was a span of 10 bases. CDR1 LGHNA and CDR2 YSLEER come from the germline V gene. This CDR3 comprises 16 residues. CDR3: CASSQDMTRGANVLTF. CDR3 in DNA: TGCGCCAGCAGCCAAGATATGACCAGGGGGGCCAACGTCCTGACTTTC.

This clone was seen a few times. This sample also contains other DNA sequences that code for the same CDR3. The CDR3 region is CASSLPGQGQETQYF. As DNA, the CDR3 is TGTGCCAGCTCACTGCCGGGACAGGGACAAGAGACCCAGTACTTC. The chain carries TRBV18 and TRBJ2-5; TRBD1 aligns across 9 bases. Germline assignment: CDR1 KGHSH and CDR2 LQKENI. Germline trimming cut 4 bases from V and 2 bases from J; bases unmatched to any gene: 5. This CDR3 comprises 15 residues.

The chain has TRBV7-2 and TRBJ1-1; D ambiguous. The CDR3 extends over 13 amino acids. In germline, CDR1 is SGHTA, CDR2 FQGNSA. Trimming removed 3 bases at V and 5 bases at J, with 10 bases between. The CDR3 region has the DNA TGTGCCAGCAGCTTCGGACGGAGGACTGAAGCTTTCTTT. Protein sequence: CASSFGRRTEAFF.

This chain connects TRBV19 to TRBJ2-1, with TRBD1 identical over 11 bases. Looked up from germline, CDR1 is LNHDA and CDR2 is SQIVND (reference sequence). J lost 5 bases, V lost 6 bases, and 21 bases had no gene match. The CDR3 length is 20 residues. CDR3 sequence reads: CASSPSNFWDRGGVDNEQFF. For the CDR3, the DNA is TGTGCCAGTAGCCCCAGTAATTTTTGGGACAGGGGGGGCGTGGACAATGAGCAGTTCTTC.

This clone was seen a handful of times. This chain links TRBV4-1 with TRBJ1-2; TRBD1 matches at 7 bases. J lost 3 bases, V lost 0 bases, and 7 bases had no gene match. Looked up from germline, CDR1 is MGHRA and CDR2 is YSYEKL. The CDR3 contains 16 residues. DNA for the CDR3: TGCGCCAGCAGCCAAGATGCGACAGGGCAGTACTATGGCTACACCTTC. Translation gives CASSQDATGQYYGYTF.

The chain links TRBV19 to TRBJ2-3, with 9 bases fitting TRBD2. Germline lookup yields CDR1 LNHDA and CDR2 SQIVND (reference sequence). The CDR3 runs to 14 residues. After removal of 4 bases from V and 4 bases from J, the junction contained 3 bases not matched to a gene. The CDR3 protein is CASSSSGSADTQYF. Here the CDR3 DNA reads TGTGCCAGTAGTAGTAGCGGGAGCGCAGATACGCAGTATTTT.

CDR3 sequence (DNA): TGTGCCAGCAGCCAATACCGGGACAGGAGGATCACCGGGGAGCTGTTTTTT. It is translated as CASSQYRDRRITGELFF. This chain connects TRBV7-8 to TRBJ2-2, with 8 bases lining up with TRBD1. Per germline, CDR1 SGHVS and CDR2 FQNEAQ. The CDR3 sequence is 17 residues long. V lost 5 bases and J lost 4; bases outside the gene matches: 12.

V and J are TRBV27 and TRBJ2-1; D may be TRBD2 (6 bases). The CDR3 extends over 15 amino acids. Between the trimmed V and J ends, which lost 1 base and 3 bases, there was a span of 10 bases. The V gene's germline CDR1 is MNHEY and CDR2 SMNVEV (reference sequence). The CDR3 loop reads CASSLWDSIYNEQFF. The CDR3 DNA reads TGTGCCAGCAGTTTATGGGACTCTATCTACAATGAGCAGTTCTTC.

The CDR3 nucleotides are TGTGCCAGCAGCTTGGAGACAGGAGTCGGGGGCTACACCTTC. Translating gives CASSLETGVGGYTF. The chain has TRBV5-4 and TRBJ1-2; perhaps TRBD1 as D (6 bases). Germline CDR1 SGHNT, CDR2 YYREEE (reference sequence). The V end was cut by 0 bases, the J end by 8 bases, with 14 bases between. This CDR3 spans 14 amino acids. The variable domain in full, completed from reference TRBV5-4 and TRBJ1-2, reads ETGVTQSPTHLIKTRGQQVTLRCSSQSGHNTVSWYQQALGQGPQFIFQYYREEENGRGNFPPRFSGLQFPNYSSELNVNALELDDSALYLCASSLETGVGGYTFGSGTRLTVV.

The chain has TRBV19 and TRBJ1-1; perhaps TRBD1 as D (6 bases). CDR3 length: 15 residues. CDR1 and CDR2 (germline): LNHDA, SQIVND (reference sequence). V gave up 3 bases and J gave up 1 base, with 12 bases separating them. The DNA of the CDR3 is TGTGCCAGTAGTATTTCAGGGGCGGGGAACACTGAAGCTTTCTTT. Its protein product is CASSISGAGNTEAFF.

This chain uses TRBV27 with TRBJ1-1; D is unresolved. The CDR3 totals 13 residues. From germline, CDR1 is MNHEY and CDR2 SMNVEV (reference sequence). Trimming shortened V by 3 bases and J by 4 bases, and 9 bases separated the two germline ends. CDR3 DNA sequence: TGTGCCAGCAGTTTCTATCCGGGCACTGAAGCTTTCTTT. Translation gives CASSFYPGTEAFF.